These 8 T cell receptor beta chains originate from one sample sequenced in a study of T-cell memory formation after mild COVID-19. TCRdb re-analysed the 5' RACE reads in MiXCR, keeping a single row per CDR3 protein. The table shows hundreds of thousands of distinct CDR3 sequences, with approximately 23% occurring only once. The sample taken for sequencing was PBMCs or a T cell subset sorted from them (not recorded which). The origin of the receptors is an adult woman who had mild COVID-19 (a few samples of this study predate the infection). Cell type and time point are not known.

The rearrangement joins TRBV2 to TRBJ2-2, with TRBD1 matching 7 bases. Germline trimming cut 7 bases from V and 3 bases from J; bases unmatched to any gene: 5. From germline, CDR1 is SNHLY and CDR2 FYNNEI. This CDR3 is built from 14 residues. The CDR3 here is CASKDRTYTGELFF. Written as DNA, the CDR3 is TGTGCCAGCAAGGACAGGACTTACACCGGGGAGCTGTTTTTT.

The chain joins TRBV5-1 to TRBJ1-4, with D maybe TRBD1 (6 bases). This CDR3 is built from 14 residues. Trimming shortened V by 4 bases and J by 8 bases, and 15 bases separated the two germline ends. Germline V gives CDR1 SGHRS, CDR2 YFSETQ. The CDR3 sequence: CASSQDRSHEKLFF. The CDR3 DNA reads as TGCGCCAGCAGCCAAGACAGGAGCCACGAAAAACTGTTTTTT.

This clonotype was seen a handful of times. CDR3 nucleotide sequence: TGTGCCAGCAGCCAATTCGGGGAGCTGTTTTTT. Translated: CASSQFGELFF. The chain employs TRBV3-1 and TRBJ2-2, with D hard to call. V lost 2 bases to trimming and J lost 7 bases, with 2 bases between them. Germline V lookup: CDR1 LGHDT, CDR2 YNNKEL (reference sequence). The CDR3 length is 11 residues.

The V gene is TRBV7-8, the J gene TRBJ2-2; no definite D call. The CDR3 has 16 amino acids. The V gene lost 5 bases and the J gene lost 4 bases, with 17 bases spanning the gap. Germline assignment: CDR1 SGHVS and CDR2 FQNEAQ. The CDR3 sequence: CASSPWMGSGTGELFF. In DNA, the CDR3 is TGTGCCAGCAGCCCTTGGATGGGCTCAGGCACCGGGGAGCTGTTTTTT.

A few counts support this clonotype. This chain connects TRBV12-3 or TRBV12-4 to TRBJ2-3, with a possible D match to TRBD2 (5 bases). The length of the CDR3 is 12 residues. V shed 7 bases and J shed 8 bases, with 13 bases lying between them. CDR3 DNA sequence: TGTGCCAGCATGGGAAGAGGAGGTACGCAGTATTTT. Its translation: CASMGRGGTQYF.

This chain uses TRBV28 with TRBJ1-5; D gene uncertain. The CDR3 covers 12 residues. Germline V lookup: CDR1 MDHEN, CDR2 SYDVKM. V was cut by 7 bases and J by 8 bases, with 12 bases left in between. CDR3 sequence (DNA): TGTGCCAGCACCATCCCGTGGGAGCCCCAGCATTTT. Its translation: CASTIPWEPQHF.

This clonotype has only a few counts. The gene calls are TRBV27 and TRBJ1-1; a weak D match, TRBD1 (6 bases). Germline V gives CDR1 MNHEY, CDR2 SMNVEV (reference sequence). This CDR3 region has 14 residues. Between the trimmed V and J ends, which lost 11 bases and 1 base, there was a span of 17 bases. The CDR3 sequence: CAWAYGGRNTEAFF. The CDR3 region has the DNA TGTGCCTGGGCGTATGGGGGCAGGAACACTGAAGCTTTCTTT.

This clonotype appeared a few times. The V and J genes are TRBV12-3 or TRBV12-4 and TRBJ2-3, with no clear D. The CDR3 is 15 amino acids. Trimming took 2 bases from V and 1 from J, leaving 10 bases between them. The CDR3 protein is CASSLLGSGTDTQYF. The CDR3 nucleotides read TGTGCCAGCAGTTTATTAGGGTCGGGCACAGATACGCAGTATTTT.